The 15 T cell receptor beta chains given below trace back to one sample, sequenced in a study of T cell changes during pregnancy in multiple sclerosis. TCRdb keeps only in-frame clones here, not all; method: immunoSEQ multiplex PCR. The sample has approximately 65,000 clones; roughly 92% are singletons. This specimen consisted of CD8+ T cells from peripheral blood mononuclear cells, obtained in the third trimester of pregnancy. These receptors were obtained from a female donor in good health, enrolled as a control in a pregnancy study.

The chain links TRBV4-3 to TRBJ2-3, with D maybe TRBD2 (6 bases). Deletions cut 0 bases from V and 0 bases from J, with 10 bases between. The CDR3 spans 16 residues. Germline lookup yields CDR1 LGHNA and CDR2 YSLEER. The CDR3 bases are TGCGCCAGCAGCCAAGATATCCGGGGGAGCACAGATACGCAGTATTTT. It encodes CASSQDIRGSTDTQYF.

This CDR3 is CASSPGLAGLSSTDTQYF. The CDR3 region has the DNA TGTGCCAGCAGCCCAGGACTAGCGGGGTTATCTAGCACAGATACGCAGTATTTT. The V and J genes are TRBV11-3 and TRBJ2-3, with 12 bases lining up with TRBD2. The CDR3 is 18 amino acids. Per germline, CDR1 SGHNT and CDR2 YENEEA. With V trimmed by 5 bases and J by 0 bases, 9 bases remained unmatched.

This clone came up a few times. This chain links TRBV4-3 with TRBJ1-2; tentatively, D is TRBD1 (5 bases). Trimming stripped 1 base from V and 4 bases from J, with 13 bases between. CDR3 length: 15 amino acids. Germline CDR1 LGHNA, CDR2 YSLEER. For the CDR3, the DNA is TGCGCCAGCAGCCAAGTAGGGGAGGCGAGCTATGGCTACACCTTC. It yields the protein CASSQVGEASYGYTF.

The rearrangement links TRBV27 to TRBJ2-3; 8 bases are a match to TRBD2. The V and J ends lost 7 bases and 4 bases, in that order; junction bases with no gene match: 19. From germline, CDR1 is MNHEY and CDR2 SMNVEV (reference sequence). The CDR3 has 18 amino acids. The CDR3: CASTTNVVGGGGPDTQYF. CDR3 nucleotide sequence: TGTGCCAGCACCACCAATGTAGTCGGGGGGGGCGGACCAGATACGCAGTATTTT.

This clone was observed a handful of times. The chain links TRBV2 to TRBJ1-1; no definite D call. In germline, CDR1 is SNHLY, CDR2 FYNNEI. The CDR3 consists of 11 residues. V lost 10 bases, J lost 4 bases, and 10 bases lay in between. The chain's CDR3 is CAIREATEAFF. The CDR3 DNA follows: TGTGCCATACGTGAGGCCACTGAAGCTTTCTTT.

J is TRBJ2-5 and V is TRBV7-2; 9 bases map to TRBD2. In germline, CDR1 is SGHTA, CDR2 FQGNSA. There are 16 residues in the CDR3. The V segment lost 1 base and the J segment 3 bases; nucleotides outside the gene matches: 6. CDR3 loop: CASSLDLIAGEETQYF. In nucleotides, the CDR3 is TGTGCCAGCAGCTTAGATCTGATAGCGGGGGAAGAGACCCAGTACTTC.

The J gene is TRBJ2-1, the V gene TRBV4-3, with D maybe TRBD2 (6 bases). V lost 3 bases, J lost 0 bases, and 9 bases lay in between. The CDR3 is made up of 15 amino acids. Germline-derived CDR1 and CDR2 are LGHNA and YSLEER. The CDR3 region is CASSQGTGSYNEQFF. The CDR3 DNA reads TGCGCCAGCAGCCAGGGGACTGGCTCCTACAATGAGCAGTTCTTC.

This rearrangement joins TRBV29-1 to TRBJ2-2; TRBD1 might be the D (6 bases). CDR3 size: 19 residues. The V end lost 4 bases, the J end lost 0 bases, and 24 bases lay between the germline ends. Germline V lookup: CDR1 SQVTM, CDR2 ANQGSEA. The CDR3 is CSVVGAEPGQSANTGELFF. DNA for the CDR3: TGCAGCGTTGTAGGGGCTGAACCCGGACAGAGCGCGAACACCGGGGAGCTGTTTTTT.

This clone was counted a few times. This chain uses TRBV7-2 with TRBJ2-2, with D unclear. CDR3 size: 12 residues. V was cut by 5 bases and J by 7 bases, with 8 bases left in between. Germline CDR1 reads SGHTA; CDR2 reads FQGNSA. CDR3 in amino acids: CASSMSLGELFF. In DNA, the CDR3 is TGTGCCAGCAGCATGAGCCTCGGGGAGCTGTTTTTT.

The CDR3 nucleotides read TGTGCCAGTGGCCCGGGACTCGCCTACGAGCAGTACTTC. It translates to CASGPGLAYEQYF. This sequence joins TRBV19 and TRBJ2-7, with a weak D call TRBD2 (6 bases). Germline lookup yields CDR1 LNHDA and CDR2 SQIVND (reference sequence). The germline V and J ends were trimmed by 8 bases and 2 bases, with 13 bases remaining between them. The CDR3 has 13 residues.

The V gene is TRBV29-1, the J gene TRBJ1-2; TRBD1 aligns across 7 bases. Germline trimming cut 0 bases from V and 4 bases from J; bases unmatched to any gene: 2. CDR3 size: 13 residues. Germline V CDR1 and CDR2: SQVTM, ANQGSEA. The CDR3 DNA reads TGCAGCGTTGAAGAGGGGACAGTCTATGGCTACACCTTC. Encoded protein: CSVEEGTVYGYTF.

This clone was detected only once. The chain carries TRBV7-9 and TRBJ2-5; D remains ambiguous. Trimming stripped 4 bases from V and 1 base from J, with 10 bases between. The CDR3 contains 14 residues. Germline CDR1 and CDR2: SEHNR and FQNEAQ (reference sequence). CDR3 protein: CASSSASVQETQYF. The DNA of the CDR3 is TGTGCCAGCAGCTCCGCTTCGGTCCAAGAGACCCAGTACTTC.

The V and J genes are TRBV27 and TRBJ2-1; TRBD1 matches 7 bases. J gave up 5 bases and V 5 bases, and 6 bases lay outside the gene matches. The CDR3 has 14 amino acids. Germline V lookup: CDR1 MNHEY, CDR2 SMNVEV (reference sequence). The DNA of the CDR3 is TGTGCCAGCAGTGGACAGGCCGCAAACAATGAGCAGTTCTTC. As protein: CASSGQAANNEQFF.

The chain has TRBV29-1 and TRBJ1-4; 8 nucleotides align to TRBD1. V shed 4 bases, J shed 8 bases, and the junction held 12 bases outside the gene matches. CDR1 and CDR2 from the germline V gene are SQVTM and ANQGSEA. The length of the CDR3 is 15 residues. CDR3: CSVGDIQGEREKLFF. CDR3 bases: TGCAGCGTTGGAGACATACAGGGGGAGCGGGAAAAACTGTTTTTT.

This chain uses TRBV9 with TRBJ2-2; 9 nucleotides agree with TRBD2. The CDR3 length is 16 residues. Germline CDR1 is SGDLS and CDR2 is YYNGEE. V lost 3 bases, J lost 1 base, and 4 bases stayed unmatched. Here the CDR3 reads CASSGDSGGNTGELFF. CDR3 DNA sequence: TGTGCCAGCAGCGGAGATAGCGGGGGGAACACCGGGGAGCTGTTTTTT.